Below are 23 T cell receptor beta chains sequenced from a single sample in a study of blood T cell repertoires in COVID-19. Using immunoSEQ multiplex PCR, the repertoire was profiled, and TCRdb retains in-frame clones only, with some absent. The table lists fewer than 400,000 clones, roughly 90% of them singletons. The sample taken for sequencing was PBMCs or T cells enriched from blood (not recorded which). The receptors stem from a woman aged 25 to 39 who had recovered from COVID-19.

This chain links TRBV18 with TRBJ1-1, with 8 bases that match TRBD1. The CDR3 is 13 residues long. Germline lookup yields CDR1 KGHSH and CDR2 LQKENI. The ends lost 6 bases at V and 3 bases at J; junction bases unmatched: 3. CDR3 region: CASSGQGDTEAFF. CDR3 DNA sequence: TGTGCCAGCTCCGGACAGGGAGACACTGAAGCTTTCTTT.

The CDR3 nucleotides are TGTGCCAGCAGCTCCAGGACAGGGGGCGCCAATGGCTACACCTTC. This sequence encodes CASSSRTGGANGYTF. The rearrangement links TRBV7-9 to TRBJ1-2, with TRBD1 identical over 11 bases. V shed 4 bases, J shed 6 bases, and the junction held 7 bases outside the gene matches. There are 15 residues in the CDR3. CDR1 and CDR2 from the germline V gene are SEHNR and FQNEAQ (reference sequence).

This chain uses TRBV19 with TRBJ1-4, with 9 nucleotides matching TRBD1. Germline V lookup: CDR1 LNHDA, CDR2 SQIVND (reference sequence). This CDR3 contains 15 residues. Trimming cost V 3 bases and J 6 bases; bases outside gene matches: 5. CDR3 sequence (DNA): TGTGCCAGTAGTATCTCCGGACAGGGGTATGAAAAACTGTTTTTT. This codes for CASSISGQGYEKLFF.

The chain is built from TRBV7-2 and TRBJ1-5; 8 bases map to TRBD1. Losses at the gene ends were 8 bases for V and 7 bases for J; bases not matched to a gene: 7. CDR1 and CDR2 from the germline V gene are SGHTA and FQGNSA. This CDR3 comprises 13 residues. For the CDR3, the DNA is TGTGCCAGCGTGCCGACAGGGGCCCAGCCCCAGCATTTT. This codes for CASVPTGAQPQHF.

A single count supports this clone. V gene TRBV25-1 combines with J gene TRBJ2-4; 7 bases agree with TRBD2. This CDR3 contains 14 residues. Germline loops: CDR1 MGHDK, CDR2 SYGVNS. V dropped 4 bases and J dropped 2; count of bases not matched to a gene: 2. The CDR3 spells CASSGAGSKNIQYF. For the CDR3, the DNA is TGTGCCAGCAGTGGAGCGGGGTCCAAAAACATTCAGTACTTC.

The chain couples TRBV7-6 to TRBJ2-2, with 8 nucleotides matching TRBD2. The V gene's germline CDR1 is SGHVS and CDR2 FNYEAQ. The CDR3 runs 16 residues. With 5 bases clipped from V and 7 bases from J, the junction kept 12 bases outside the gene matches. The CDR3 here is CASSASAGEHSGELFF. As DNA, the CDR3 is TGTGCCAGCAGCGCGTCAGCGGGAGAGCATAGCGGGGAGCTGTTTTTT.

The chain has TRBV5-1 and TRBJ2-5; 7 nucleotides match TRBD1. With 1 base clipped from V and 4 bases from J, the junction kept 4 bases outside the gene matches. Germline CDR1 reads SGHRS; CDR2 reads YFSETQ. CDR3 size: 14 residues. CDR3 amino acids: CASSLQQGRETQYF. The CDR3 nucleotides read TGCGCCAGCAGCTTGCAACAGGGGAGAGAGACCCAGTACTTC.

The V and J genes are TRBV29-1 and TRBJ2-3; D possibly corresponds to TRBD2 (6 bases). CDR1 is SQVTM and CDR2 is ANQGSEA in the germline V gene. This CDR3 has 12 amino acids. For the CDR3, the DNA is TGCAGTCTCAGGACTAACACAGATACGCAGTATTTT. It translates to CSLRTNTDTQYF.

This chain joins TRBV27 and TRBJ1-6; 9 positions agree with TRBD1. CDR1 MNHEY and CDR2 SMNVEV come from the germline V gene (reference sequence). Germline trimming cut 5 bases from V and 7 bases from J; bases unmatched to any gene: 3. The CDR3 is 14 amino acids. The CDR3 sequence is CASSPGTGNSPLHF. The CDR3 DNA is TGTGCCAGCAGTCCCGGGACAGGGAATTCACCCCTCCACTTT.

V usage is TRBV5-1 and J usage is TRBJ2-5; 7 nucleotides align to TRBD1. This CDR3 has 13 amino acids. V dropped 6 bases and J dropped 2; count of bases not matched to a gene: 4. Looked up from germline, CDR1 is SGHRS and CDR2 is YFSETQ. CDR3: CASIGTAQETQYF. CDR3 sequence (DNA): TGCGCCAGCATCGGGACAGCTCAAGAGACCCAGTACTTC. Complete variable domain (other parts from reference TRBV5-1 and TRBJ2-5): KAGVTQTPRYLIKTRGQQVTLSCSPISGHRSVSWYQQTPGQGLQFLFEYFSETQRNKGNFPGRFSGRQFSNSRSEMNVSTLELGDSALYLCASIGTAQETQYFGPGTRLLVL.

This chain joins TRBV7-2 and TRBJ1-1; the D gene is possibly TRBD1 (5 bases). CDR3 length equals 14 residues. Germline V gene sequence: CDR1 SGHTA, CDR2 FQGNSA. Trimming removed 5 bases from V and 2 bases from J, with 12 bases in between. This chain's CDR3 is CASSTQVGNTEAFF. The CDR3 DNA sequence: TGTGCCAGCAGCACACAGGTTGGAAACACTGAAGCTTTCTTT. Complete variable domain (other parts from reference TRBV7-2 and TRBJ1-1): GAGVSQSPSNKVTEKGKDVELRCDPISGHTALYWYRQSLGQGLEFLIYFQGNSAPDKSGLPSDRFSAERTGGSVSTLTIQRTQQEDSAVYLCASSTQVGNTEAFFGQGTRLTVV.

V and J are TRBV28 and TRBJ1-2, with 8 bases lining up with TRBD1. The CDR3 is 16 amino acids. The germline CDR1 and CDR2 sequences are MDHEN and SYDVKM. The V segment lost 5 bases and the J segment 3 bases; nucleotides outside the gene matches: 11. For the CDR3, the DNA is TGTGCCAGCAGTGGAGGAGCGGACAGGGCCTACTATGGCTACACCTTC. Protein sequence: CASSGGADRAYYGYTF.

Written as DNA, the CDR3 is TGTGCCATCAGCAGGGAAGGGTCCTACAATGAGCAGTTCTTC. Translating gives CAISREGSYNEQFF. The chain employs TRBV10-3 and TRBJ2-1; tentative D call: TRBD1 (5 bases). Germline V gives CDR1 ENHRY, CDR2 SYGVKD. The ends were cut back, 6 bases at V and 1 base at J, with 10 bases in the middle. The CDR3 sequence is 14 residues long.

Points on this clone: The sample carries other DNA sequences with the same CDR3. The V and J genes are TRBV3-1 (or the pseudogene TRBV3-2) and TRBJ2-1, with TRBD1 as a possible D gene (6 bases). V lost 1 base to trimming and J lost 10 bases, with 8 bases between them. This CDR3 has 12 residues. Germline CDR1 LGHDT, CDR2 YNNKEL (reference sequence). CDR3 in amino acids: CASSQAGHEQFF. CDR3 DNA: TGTGCCAGCAGCCAAGCGGGACACGAGCAGTTCTTC.

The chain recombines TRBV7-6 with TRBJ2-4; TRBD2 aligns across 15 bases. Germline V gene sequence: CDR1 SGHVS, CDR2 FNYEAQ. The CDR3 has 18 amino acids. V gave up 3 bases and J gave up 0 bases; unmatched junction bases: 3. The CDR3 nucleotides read TGTGCCAGCAGCTTGGGACTAGCGGGGGGAATAGCCAAAAACATTCAGTACTTC. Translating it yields CASSLGLAGGIAKNIQYF.

CDR3 sequence (DNA): TGTGCCAGCAGTTTATCAGAGGGGGCAGGATACGAGCAGTACTTC. Protein: CASSLSEGAGYEQYF. This rearrangement joins TRBV27 to TRBJ2-7; 7 bases fit TRBD1. The CDR3 contains 15 residues. Per germline, CDR1 MNHEY and CDR2 SMNVEV (reference sequence). The V gene end was trimmed by 0 bases and the J gene end by 4 bases; junction bases not matched to a gene: 6.

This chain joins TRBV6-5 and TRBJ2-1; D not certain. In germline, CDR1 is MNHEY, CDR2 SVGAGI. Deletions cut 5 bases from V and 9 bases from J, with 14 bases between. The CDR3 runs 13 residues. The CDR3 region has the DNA TGTGCCAGCAGTCCCCAAATGAGATCTGAGCAGTTCTTC. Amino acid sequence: CASSPQMRSEQFF.

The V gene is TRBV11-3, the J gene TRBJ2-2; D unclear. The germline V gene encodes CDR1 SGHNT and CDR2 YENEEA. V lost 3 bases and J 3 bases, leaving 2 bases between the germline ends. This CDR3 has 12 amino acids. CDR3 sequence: CASSFYTGELFF. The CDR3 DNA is TGTGCCAGCAGCTTCTACACCGGGGAGCTGTTTTTT.

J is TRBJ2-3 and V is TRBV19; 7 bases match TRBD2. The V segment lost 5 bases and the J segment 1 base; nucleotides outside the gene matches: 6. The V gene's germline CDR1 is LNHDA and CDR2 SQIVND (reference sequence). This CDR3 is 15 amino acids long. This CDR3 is CASSGSGLGTDTQYF. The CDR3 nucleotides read TGTGCCAGTAGTGGTAGTGGACTAGGCACAGATACGCAGTATTTT.

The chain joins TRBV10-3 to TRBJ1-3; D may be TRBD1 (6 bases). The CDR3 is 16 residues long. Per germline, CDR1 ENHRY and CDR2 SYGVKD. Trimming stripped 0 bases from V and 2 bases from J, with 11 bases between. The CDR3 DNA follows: TGTGCCATCAGTGAGTCGGGGACACGGCCTGGAAACACCATATATTTT. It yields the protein CAISESGTRPGNTIYF.

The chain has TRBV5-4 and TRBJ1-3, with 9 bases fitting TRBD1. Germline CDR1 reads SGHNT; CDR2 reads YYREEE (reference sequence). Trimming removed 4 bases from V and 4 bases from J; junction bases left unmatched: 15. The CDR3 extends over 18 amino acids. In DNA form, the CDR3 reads TGTGCCAGCAGCCAAACCTCATTACAGGGGGCATCAGGAAACACCATATATTTT. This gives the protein CASSQTSLQGASGNTIYF.

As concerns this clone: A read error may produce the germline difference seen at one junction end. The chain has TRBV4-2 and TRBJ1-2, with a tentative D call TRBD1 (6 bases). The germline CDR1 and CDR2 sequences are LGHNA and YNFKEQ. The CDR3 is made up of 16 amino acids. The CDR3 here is CASSEDARGENYGYTF. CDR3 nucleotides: TGTGCCAGCAGCGAAGACGCCAGGGGAGAGAACTATGGCTACACCTTC.

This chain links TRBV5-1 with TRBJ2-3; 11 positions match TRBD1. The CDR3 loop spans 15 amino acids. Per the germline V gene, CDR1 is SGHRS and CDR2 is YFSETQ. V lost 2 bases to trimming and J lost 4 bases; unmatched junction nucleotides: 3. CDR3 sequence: CASSFGQGAADTQYF. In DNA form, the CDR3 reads TGCGCCAGCAGCTTCGGACAGGGGGCTGCAGATACGCAGTATTTT.